The sequence of this TCR beta chain was determined in a study of OX40 agonist ivuxolimab in advanced cancers. Study information: Dose-escalation cases comprised hepatocellular carcinoma, melanoma, renal cell or head and neck cancer.

Findings and caveats of the study: It was also the case that some nonresponders had low normalized T-cell clonal expansion. Average numbers of expanded clones were greater in CD8+ T cells than in CD4+.

As concerns this clone: Its antigen is currently unknown.

V was clipped by 2 bases and J by 6 bases, with 12 bases between them. The V gene's germline CDR1 is SGHNT and CDR2 YYREEE (reference sequence). CDR3 length: 13 amino acids. Sequencing used immunoSEQ multiplex PCR; TCRdb keeps in-frame clones, though not all of them. Here the sample spans approximately 74,000 clones, 85% being singletons. The source material was CD4+ or CD8+ T cells sorted from blood, sampled in a trial of the OX40 agonist ivuxolimab. This sequence joins TRBV5-4 and TRBJ2-7, with a possible D match to TRBD1 (5 bases). The TCR was taken from an adult with an advanced solid tumor such as melanoma, head and neck, liver or kidney cancer. The CDR3: CASSLQGVGEQYF. Here the CDR3 DNA reads TGTGCCAGCAGCTTACAAGGGGTCGGCGAGCAGTACTTC.